This T cell receptor (beta chain) stems from a study of Ad26.COV2.S vaccination and SARS-CoV-2 variants. TCRdb's copy holds only in-frame clones and misses some; the assay was immunoSEQ multiplex PCR. The table has roughly 380,000 clones, around 86% seen once. The treatment denotes: some 20 received Ad26.COV2.S at low or high dose, single or two shots; about 5 received placebo; per-sample allocation not given. Samples came from day 63 after the first vaccine or placebo injection. Germline CDR1 reads MNHEY; CDR2 reads SVGAGI. The trim removed 8 bases at V and 2 bases at J, leaving 9 bases unmatched. This CDR3 contains 15 residues.

The sequencing used peripheral blood, collected in a trial of Ad26.COV2.S vaccine versus placebo. This receptor was obtained from a person aged 18-65 years who received the Ad26.COV2.S COVID-19 vaccine or a placebo. The V and J genes are TRBV6-5 and TRBJ1-5, with 7 bases matching TRBD1. CDR3 region: CASCRGGLGNQPQHF. CDR3 bases: TGTGCCAGCTGTAGAGGGGGCTTAGGCAATCAGCCCCAGCATTTT.